This T cell receptor beta chain was observed in a study of cytomegalovirus exposure and HLA in healthy donors. Study-wide points: A later analysis linked a missense variant in DCLRE1C to the trimming of TCR beta V and J genes. A later analysis showed TCR association rates differing by HLA locus, peaking at DRB1 and lowest at HLA-C.

A multiplex PCR was run with 60 Vbeta primers and 13 Jbeta primers. The table came from immunoSEQ multiplex PCR; TCRdb's copy has only in-frame clones and leaves some out. The table records around 150,000 clones, 84% of them present only once. With respect to this clone: Its antigen is unidentified.

Per germline, CDR1 SGHAT and CDR2 FQNNGV. The CDR3 covers 15 residues. V dropped 4 bases and J dropped 12; count of bases not matched to a gene: 10. The chain joins TRBV11-2 to TRBJ2-1; TRBD2 agrees at 12 bases. This clonotype originated in a middle-aged man in good health and CMV-seropositive. The sequencing input was PBMCs. The CDR3 DNA follows: TGTGCCAGCAGCTCCTCTAGCGGGAGGGCCTTGGGGCAGTTCTTC. As protein: CASSSSSGRALGQFF.